This TCR beta chain originates from a study of T cell clones after liver transplantation. Overall study context: Apart from a few HCV-positive recipients, transplants were for non-autoimmune, non-viral reasons.

This clone was seen just once. The antigen remains unidentified. Some clones are missing from TCRdb's copy, which holds only in-frame ones; the method was immunoSEQ multiplex PCR. This table has over 70,000 clones, 80% appearing once. Study-wide points: Circulating graft-donor-reactive CD4 TCRbeta sequences fell significantly post-transplant in most of the 8 subjects. Compared with third party-reactive sequences, donor-reactive ones declined more, independent of withdrawal success.

Trimming stripped 0 bases from V and 4 bases from J, with 11 bases between. This CDR3 comprises 15 residues. Germline CDR1 reads SGDLS; CDR2 reads YYNGEE. The V and J genes are TRBV9 and TRBJ1-3, with D perhaps TRBD1 (5 bases). The TCR originated in a human patient who received a liver transplant. Some T cells may trace back to the graft donor. Sequencing used CD4+ T cells from blood, obtained 12 months after liver transplant. The CDR3 DNA reads as TGTGCCAGCAGCGTAGATCAGGGAGCCGGAAACACCATATATTTT. It encodes CASSVDQGAGNTIYF.